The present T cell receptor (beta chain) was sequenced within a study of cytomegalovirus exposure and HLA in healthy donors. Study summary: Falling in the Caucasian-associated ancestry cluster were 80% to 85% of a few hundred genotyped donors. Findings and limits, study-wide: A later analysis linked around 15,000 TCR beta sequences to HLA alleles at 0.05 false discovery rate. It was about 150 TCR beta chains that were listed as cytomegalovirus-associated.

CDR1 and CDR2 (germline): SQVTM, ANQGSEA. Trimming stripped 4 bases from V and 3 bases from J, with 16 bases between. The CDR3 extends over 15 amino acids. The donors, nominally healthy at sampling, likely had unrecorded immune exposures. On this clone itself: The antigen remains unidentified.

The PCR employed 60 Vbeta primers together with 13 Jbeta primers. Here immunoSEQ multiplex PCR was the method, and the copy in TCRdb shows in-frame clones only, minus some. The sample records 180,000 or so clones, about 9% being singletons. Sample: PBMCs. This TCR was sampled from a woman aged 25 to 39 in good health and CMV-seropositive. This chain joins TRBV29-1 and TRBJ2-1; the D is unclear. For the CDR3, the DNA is TGCAGCGTTGGAATAAGCTTAGTAAGCTACAATGAGCAGTTCTTC. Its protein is CSVGISLVSYNEQFF.